This T cell receptor beta chain was documented in a study of response to subunit inactivated influenza vaccine. General study findings and limits: Authors suggested seasonal influenza vaccinations each recruit few new T cells.

Each CDR3 protein gets one entry after TCRdb re-called the RT-PCR reads with MiXCR. Of fewer than 800,000 distinct CDR3 sequences detected, 15% to 19% appear once; the ten largest clones hold 11%. Germline-derived CDR1 and CDR2 are DFQATT and SNEGSKA (reference sequence). The CDR3 loop spans 14 amino acids. V dropped 4 bases and J dropped 2 bases, with 13 bases sitting between them. This clonotype was counted a few times. No antigen is known for it. The sequence derives from a middle-aged man who received an inactivated influenza vaccine. The rearrangement uses TRBV20-1 and TRBJ2-3, with D perhaps TRBD1 or TRBD2 (5 bases each). The sample consisted of PBMCs from blood, taken approximately 13 days after vaccination. Written as DNA, the CDR3 is TGCAGTGCTATAAGGGACGTGAACACAGATACGCAGTATTTT. It encodes CSAIRDVNTDTQYF.